The rows below give T cell receptor beta chains drawn from one sample of a study of T cell responses to AZD1222 COVID-19 vaccine. Assay: immunoSEQ multiplex PCR; the TCRdb copy retains only in-frame clones and omits some. The sample shows some 100,000 clones, 92% of them seen only once. The starting material was peripheral blood, obtained 28 days after the second AZD1222 dose. Every receptor here comes from an adult who received the AZD1222 COVID-19 vaccine. Each CDR3 is given with its conserved first and last residue. Each record gives: D gene, V gene, clone size, J gene, CDR3 DNA, CDR3 protein. The D gene is left open where the match is weak. Only some rows state a clone size, as once, few, many or a class for expanded clones.

d_call: NA
v_call: TRBV7-9
clone_size: NA
j_call: TRBJ1-5
cdr3_nt: TGTGCCAGCAGCCTTCAGGGCCTGGAGCCCCAGCATTTT
cdr3_aa: CASSLQGLEPQHF

d_call: TRBD2
v_call: TRBV19
clone_size: NA
j_call: TRBJ2-5
cdr3_nt: TGTGCCAGTAGTTCCAGCGGGGGGCTCGGGGAGACCCAGTACTTC
cdr3_aa: CASSSSGGLGETQYF

d_call: NA
v_call: TRBV6-2/TRBV6-3
clone_size: NA
j_call: TRBJ2-1
cdr3_nt: TGTGCCAGCAGTCCGGGACTCCCATACAATGAGCAGTTCTTC
cdr3_aa: CASSPGLPYNEQFF

d_call: TRBD1
v_call: TRBV28
clone_size: NA
j_call: TRBJ1-1
cdr3_nt: TGTGCCAGCAGTTTGGGTCCGCGCAGGGGGGGTAGCACTGAAGCTTTCTTT
cdr3_aa: CASSLGPRRGGSTEAFF

d_call: TRBD2
v_call: TRBV5-1
clone_size: few
j_call: TRBJ2-5
cdr3_nt: TGCGCCAGCAGCCGGAGCGGGGGGCAGGAGACCCAGTACTTC
cdr3_aa: CASSRSGGQETQYF

d_call: TRBD1
v_call: TRBV7-2
clone_size: NA
j_call: TRBJ1-6
cdr3_nt: TGTGCCAGCAGCCCCGGGAAGGGACAGCCTAATTCACCCCTCCACTTT
cdr3_aa: CASSPGKGQPNSPLHF

d_call: NA
v_call: TRBV25-1
clone_size: NA
j_call: TRBJ1-1
cdr3_nt: TGTGCCAGCAGTGAGGGGGCAGCGCCGAACACTGAAGCTTTCTTT
cdr3_aa: CASSEGAAPNTEAFF

d_call: NA
v_call: TRBV30
clone_size: NA
j_call: TRBJ1-3
cdr3_nt: TGTGCCTGGAAGACCCCGGGACAAGGAAACACCATATATTTT
cdr3_aa: CAWKTPGQGNTIYF

d_call: NA
v_call: TRBV5-1
clone_size: NA
j_call: TRBJ1-2
cdr3_nt: TGCGCCAGCAGTGCGGGGGTAGGCTATGGCTACACCTTC
cdr3_aa: CASSAGVGYGYTF

d_call: NA
v_call: TRBV5-1
clone_size: NA
j_call: TRBJ2-3
cdr3_nt: TGCGCCAGCAGACCCGACCTGAACGCAGATACGCAGTATTTT
cdr3_aa: CASRPDLNADTQYF

d_call: NA
v_call: TRBV11-3
clone_size: NA
j_call: TRBJ1-4
cdr3_nt: TGTGCCAGCAGTTCCCATGAAAAACTGTTTTTT
cdr3_aa: CASSSHEKLFF

d_call: TRBD1
v_call: TRBV5-1
clone_size: NA
j_call: TRBJ2-7
cdr3_nt: TGCGCCAGCAGCAGAGATCCGGGACAGGGCTACGAGCAGTACTTC
cdr3_aa: CASSRDPGQGYEQYF

d_call: TRBD1
v_call: TRBV4-1
clone_size: NA
j_call: TRBJ1-4
cdr3_nt: TGCGCCAGCAGCCAAGATGGACAGGGCGCCCTTAATGAAAAACTGTTTTTT
cdr3_aa: CASSQDGQGALNEKLFF

d_call: TRBD1
v_call: TRBV19
clone_size: NA
j_call: TRBJ2-7
cdr3_nt: TGTGCCAGTAGCAGGACAGGGGCGCGCTACGAGCAGTACTTC
cdr3_aa: CASSRTGARYEQYF

d_call: TRBD1
v_call: TRBV7-7
clone_size: NA
j_call: TRBJ2-5
cdr3_nt: TGTGCCAGCAGCTCCGGACAGGCTGAAGAGACCCAGTACTTC
cdr3_aa: CASSSGQAEETQYF

d_call: NA
v_call: TRBV18
clone_size: NA
j_call: TRBJ2-1
cdr3_nt: TGTGCCAGCTCACCACCCACGGGCTCGGGAGCCAACAATGAGCAGTTCTTC
cdr3_aa: CASSPPTGSGANNEQFF

d_call: TRBD2
v_call: TRBV7-9
clone_size: NA
j_call: TRBJ2-3
cdr3_nt: TGTGCCAGCAGCTCGGGACTAGCTGTTTTTTCGGATACGCAGTATTTT
cdr3_aa: CASSSGLAVFSDTQYF

d_call: NA
v_call: TRBV2
clone_size: NA
j_call: TRBJ1-4
cdr3_nt: TGTGCCAGCAGTGAAGTTGGTGGAAGGTTGGGGGAAAAACTGTTTTTT
cdr3_aa: CASSEVGGRLGEKLFF

d_call: NA
v_call: TRBV4-1
clone_size: NA
j_call: TRBJ1-1
cdr3_nt: TGCGCCAGCAGCCAAGCGGAGGGATCAGCTTTCTTT
cdr3_aa: CASSQAEGSAFF

d_call: NA
v_call: TRBV4-3
clone_size: NA
j_call: TRBJ1-1
cdr3_nt: TGCGCCAGCAGCCAAGATAGGGGGAACACTGAAGCTTTCTTT
cdr3_aa: CASSQDRGNTEAFF

d_call: NA
v_call: TRBV19
clone_size: NA
j_call: TRBJ1-6
cdr3_nt: TGTGCCAGTAATAACGGGACATTCAGCTATAATTCACCCCTCCACTTT
cdr3_aa: CASNNGTFSYNSPLHF

d_call: NA
v_call: TRBV28
clone_size: NA
j_call: TRBJ1-2
cdr3_nt: TGTGCCAGCAGTGGATCAGACACGAAGGGCTATGGCTACACCTTC
cdr3_aa: CASSGSDTKGYGYTF

d_call: TRBD1
v_call: TRBV18
clone_size: NA
j_call: TRBJ1-3
cdr3_nt: TGTGCCAGCTCCCCACAGGGGACCGGAAACACCATATATTTT
cdr3_aa: CASSPQGTGNTIYF

d_call: NA
v_call: TRBV10-3
clone_size: NA
j_call: TRBJ1-5
cdr3_nt: TGTGCCATCAGTGAGTCGTACAGGGCAGACAATCAGCCCCAGCATTTT
cdr3_aa: CAISESYRADNQPQHF

d_call: TRBD1
v_call: TRBV4-3
clone_size: once
j_call: TRBJ2-7
cdr3_nt: TGCGCCAGCAGCCCAGGGACAGGGCCCTTGGGGTACGAGCAGTACTTC
cdr3_aa: CASSPGTGPLGYEQYF

d_call: NA
v_call: TRBV5-1
clone_size: NA
j_call: TRBJ2-3
cdr3_nt: TGCGCCAGCAGCTTGGGTCGGGGCCGCACAGATACGCAGTATTTT
cdr3_aa: CASSLGRGRTDTQYF